This entry lists 19 T cell receptor beta chains sequenced from one sample in a study of identical twins. TCRdb used MiXCR to reprocess the 5' RACE reads, holding one entry per CDR3 protein. The data hold 500,000 to 600,000 distinct CDR3 sequences, with 20% to 25% observed a single time. The data were also submitted as part of a second study, on T cells expressing NK-cell markers.

Specimen: CD4+ T cells sorted from blood. These receptors were taken from a young woman in good health.

V gene TRBV7-3 combines with J gene TRBJ2-7; D possibly uses TRBD1 or TRBD2 (5 bases each). Germline V lookup: CDR1 SGHTA, CDR2 FQGTGA. Trimming stripped 5 bases from V and 0 bases from J, with 11 bases between. This CDR3 is built from 14 residues. For the CDR3, the DNA is TGTGCCAGCAGCAACAGGAGGAGCTCCTACGAGCAGTACTTC. Protein product: CASSNRRSSYEQYF.

This clonotype occurred a few times. This chain connects TRBV5-1 to TRBJ2-3; 7 positions agree with TRBD2. Unmatched junction bases numbered 5, after V lost 2 bases and J lost 2 bases. The CDR3 is made up of 15 amino acids. Germline CDR1 is SGHRS and CDR2 is YFSETQ. CDR3 nucleotide sequence: TGCGCCAGCAGCTTCTCCGCGGGGGTCACAGATACGCAGTATTTT. This translates into CASSFSAGVTDTQYF.

Ten or more counts support this clonotype. This chain joins TRBV29-1 and TRBJ1-1; no firm D call. V dropped 4 bases and J dropped 4 bases, with 10 bases sitting between them. CDR1 and CDR2 (germline): SQVTM, ANQGSEA. This CDR3 comprises 12 residues. The CDR3 DNA reads TGCAGCGTTGGAAAGGGCAGCACTGAAGCTTTCTTT. Protein sequence: CSVGKGSTEAFF.

This clonotype was detected ten times or more. This sequence joins TRBV7-2 and TRBJ2-1, with D unresolved. Germline values: CDR1 SGHTA, CDR2 FQGNSA. The CDR3 runs to 14 residues. The V and J ends lost 1 base and 6 bases respectively, with 10 bases between them. CDR3 bases: TGTGCCAGCAGCTTAGGCCTAGTTGTCAATGAGCAGTTCTTC. It encodes CASSLGLVVNEQFF. Full variable domain (rest looked up from reference TRBV7-2 and TRBJ2-1): GAGVSQSPSNKVTEKGKDVELRCDPISGHTALYWYRQSLGQGLEFLIYFQGNSAPDKSGLPSDRFSAERTGGSVSTLTIQRTQQEDSAVYLCASSLGLVVNEQFFGPGTRLTVL.

This clonotype was picked up a small number of times. The rearrangement joins TRBV5-1 to TRBJ2-7; D perhaps matches TRBD1 (8 bases). The CDR3 consists of 15 residues. V was shortened by 4 bases and J by 5 bases, with 19 bases between the two germline ends. Per germline, CDR1 SGHRS and CDR2 YFSETQ. CDR3 loop: CASSLAGQGGNEQYF. As DNA, the CDR3 is TGCGCCAGCAGCCTGGCAGGACAGGGAGGGAACGAGCAGTACTTC.

The rearrangement links TRBV2 to TRBJ2-1; TRBD1 or TRBD2 may be the D gene (5 bases each). Trimming pared 9 bases from V and 8 bases from J, leaving 11 bases between. CDR1 is SNHLY, CDR2 FYNNEI, per germline. The CDR3 extends over 11 amino acids. CDR3 loop: CARGTRDEQFF. For the CDR3, the DNA is TGTGCCAGGGGGACCCGGGATGAGCAGTTCTTC.

Ten or more counts support this clonotype. The V gene is TRBV12-3 or TRBV12-4, the J gene TRBJ2-7; 8 positions agree with TRBD1. After removal of 6 bases from V and 3 bases from J, the junction contained 4 bases not matched to a gene. The CDR3 has 13 amino acids. The CDR3 bases are TGTGCCAGCAGCACCGGACAGGGCTACGAGCAGTACTTC. Translating gives CASSTGQGYEQYF.

J is TRBJ1-5 and V is TRBV4-2; D call uncertain. The germline V gene encodes CDR1 LGHNA and CDR2 YNFKEQ. Deletions cut 4 bases from V and 4 bases from J, with 11 bases between. There are 14 residues in the CDR3. The CDR3 loop reads CASSLLQGNQPQHF. The CDR3 DNA is TGTGCCAGCAGCCTCCTACAAGGGAATCAGCCCCAGCATTTT.

This clonotype was found many times. The V gene is TRBV7-2, the J gene TRBJ1-1; D not resolved. CDR1 and CDR2 from the germline V gene are SGHTA and FQGNSA. The CDR3 has 13 amino acids. V shed 4 bases and J shed 1 base, with 7 bases lying between them. The CDR3 here is CASSSDQNTEAFF. CDR3 bases: TGTGCCAGCAGCTCCGACCAGAACACTGAAGCTTTCTTT.

There are many counts of this clonotype. The chain couples TRBV5-1 to TRBJ2-7; TRBD1 aligns across 9 bases. J lost 4 bases, V lost 5 bases, and 7 bases had no gene match. The CDR3 runs to 14 residues. CDR1 and CDR2 (germline): SGHRS, YFSETQ. In DNA form, the CDR3 reads TGCGCCAGCAGTTCTACAGGGGGCTCTTACGAGCAGTACTTC. It is translated as CASSSTGGSYEQYF. The complete variable domain, with remaining parts taken from reference TRBV5-1 and TRBJ2-7, reads KAGVTQTPRYLIKTRGQQVTLSCSPISGHRSVSWYQQTPGQGLQFLFEYFSETQRNKGNFPGRFSGRQFSNSRSEMNVSTLELGDSALYLCASSSTGGSYEQYFGPGTRLTVT.

The chain has TRBV6-1 and TRBJ2-5; D unresolved. CDR1 and CDR2 from the germline V gene are MNHNS and SASEGT. This CDR3 region has 14 residues. Between the trimmed V and J ends, which lost 6 bases and 4 bases, there was a span of 15 bases. The CDR3 reads CASSPPHGRETQYF. Here the CDR3 DNA reads TGTGCCAGCAGCCCCCCACATGGTAGAGAGACCCAGTACTTC.

The chain recombines TRBV5-1 with TRBJ2-1, with 9 positions matching TRBD1. CDR1 SGHRS and CDR2 YFSETQ come from the germline V gene. J lost 3 bases, V lost 1 base, and 2 bases had no gene match. The CDR3 length is 15 residues. CDR3 loop: CASSLPTGGYNEQFF. CDR3 sequence (DNA): TGCGCCAGCAGCTTGCCGACAGGGGGCTACAATGAGCAGTTCTTC.

The gene calls are TRBV7-8 and TRBJ1-1, with D perhaps TRBD1 (5 bases). The germline V gene has CDR1 SGHVS and CDR2 FQNEAQ. The length of the CDR3 is 14 residues. Trimming took 3 bases from V and 3 from J, leaving 11 bases between them. CDR3: CASSFLGADTEAFF. Here the CDR3 DNA reads TGTGCCAGCAGCTTTCTAGGGGCCGACACTGAAGCTTTCTTT. Looking up the rest from reference TRBV7-8 and TRBJ1-1 gives the full variable domain: GAGVSQSPRYKVAKRGQDVALRCDPISGHVSLFWYQQALGQGPEFLTYFQNEAQLDKSGLPSDRFFAERPEGSVSTLKIQRTQQEDSAVYLCASSFLGADTEAFFGQGTRLTVV.

This clonotype has more than one count but fewer than ten. The genes are TRBV6-1 and TRBJ1-5, with TRBD1 as a possible D gene (5 bases). CDR1 is MNHNS and CDR2 is SASEGT in the germline V gene. The CDR3 extends over 12 amino acids. Trimming took off 4 bases at V and 9 bases at J, with 10 bases between the two ends. The CDR3 region is CASSGQLRPQHF. The DNA for the CDR3 is TGTGCCAGCAGTGGACAGCTTCGGCCCCAGCATTTT.

The chain combines TRBV5-6 with TRBJ1-1; D gene unclear. V was pared by 1 base and J by 11 bases, with 15 bases between. The CDR3 has 13 amino acids. The germline gives CDR1 SGHDT, CDR2 YYEEEE. In DNA form, the CDR3 reads TGTGCCAGCAGCTTGACCCCCACTCAGCCCGCTTTCTTT. Translating it yields CASSLTPTQPAFF.

This clonotype was detected a few times. The J gene is TRBJ2-1, the V gene TRBV7-2; unclear D gene. There are 15 residues in the CDR3. Trimming took 4 bases from V and 10 from J, leaving 20 bases between them. Germline CDR1 SGHTA, CDR2 FQGNSA. The CDR3 loop is CASSSPTVVVHEQFF. The CDR3 bases are TGTGCCAGCAGCTCCCCAACGGTAGTAGTGCACGAGCAGTTCTTC.

The rearrangement joins TRBV2 to TRBJ2-1; D perhaps matches TRBD2 (6 bases). The CDR3 has 15 residues. V dropped 7 bases and J dropped 1 base, with 14 bases sitting between them. The germline gives CDR1 SNHLY, CDR2 FYNNEI. As DNA, the CDR3 is TGTGCCAGCATCCATCGGGGGAAATCCTACAATGAGCAGTTCTTC. It yields the protein CASIHRGKSYNEQFF.

The chain employs TRBV20-1 and TRBJ1-1, with D tentatively TRBD1 (6 bases). The CDR3 has 12 residues. Germline V lookup: CDR1 DFQATT, CDR2 SNEGSKA (reference sequence). CDR3 region: CSGGGGSTEAFF. CDR3 coding DNA: TGCAGCGGGGGCGGGGGAAGCACTGAAGCTTTCTTT.

This clonotype was detected only a few times. The rearrangement joins TRBV7-2 to TRBJ1-5; D possibly corresponds to TRBD1 (5 bases). CDR3 length: 14 amino acids. Between the trimmed V and J ends, which lost 2 bases and 6 bases, there was a span of 11 bases. CDR1 is SGHTA and CDR2 is FQGNSA in the germline V gene. The CDR3 region is CASSLSRDGQPQHF. CDR3 coding DNA: TGTGCCAGCAGCTTAAGCAGGGACGGTCAGCCCCAGCATTTT.